This TCR beta chain was sequenced during a study of T cell changes during pregnancy in multiple sclerosis. The table came from immunoSEQ multiplex PCR; TCRdb's copy has only in-frame clones and leaves some out. The sample holds roughly 40,000 clones, 90% seen once. This TCR was sampled from a female donor with multiple sclerosis, enrolled in a pregnancy study. Specimen: CD4+ T cells from peripheral blood mononuclear cells, collected in the third trimester of pregnancy.

This chain's CDR3 is CATSSLDRGYEQYF. CDR3 coding DNA: TGTGCCACCAGTAGTTTGGACAGGGGTTACGAGCAGTACTTC. The rearrangement joins TRBV15 to TRBJ2-7, with TRBD1 identical over 9 bases. CDR1 and CDR2 from the germline V gene are LNHNV and YYDKDF (reference sequence). The CDR3 has 14 residues. J gave up 4 bases and V 6 bases, and 7 bases lay outside the gene matches.